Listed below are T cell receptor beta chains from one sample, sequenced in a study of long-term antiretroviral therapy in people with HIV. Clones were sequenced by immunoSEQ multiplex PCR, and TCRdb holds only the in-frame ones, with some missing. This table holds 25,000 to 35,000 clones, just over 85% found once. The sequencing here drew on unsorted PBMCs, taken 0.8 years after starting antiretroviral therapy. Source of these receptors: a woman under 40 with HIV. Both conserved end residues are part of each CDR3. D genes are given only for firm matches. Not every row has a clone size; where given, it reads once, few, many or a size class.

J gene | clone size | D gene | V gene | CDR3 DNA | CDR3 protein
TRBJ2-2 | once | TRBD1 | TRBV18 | TGTGCCAGCTCACCCGACAGGGCAACCGGGGAGCTGTTTTTT | CASSPDRATGELFF
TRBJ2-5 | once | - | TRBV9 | TGTGCCAGCAGCCCCCAGACAGGACAAGAGACCCAGTACTTC | CASSPQTGQETQYF
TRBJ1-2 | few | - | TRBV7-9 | TGTGCCAGCATGCTGGCAGGGAGTAACTATGGCTACACCTTC | CASMLAGSNYGYTF
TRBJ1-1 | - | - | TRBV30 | TGTGCCTGGAGAGAGAAGGGGAACACTGAAGCTTTCTTT | CAWREKGNTEAFF
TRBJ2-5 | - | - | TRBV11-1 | TGTGCCAGCAGCTTAGGCAGCGCAGGGGCCCAAGAGACCCAGTACTTC | CASSLGSAGAQETQYF
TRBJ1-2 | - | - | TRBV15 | TGTGCCACCAGCGTCAGGGGCAACTATGGCTACACCTTC | CATSVRGNYGYTF
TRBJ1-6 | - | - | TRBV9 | TGTGCCAGCAGCAAGGCTGGAAATTCACCCCTCCACTTT | CASSKAGNSPLHF
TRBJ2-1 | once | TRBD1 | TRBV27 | TGTGCCAGCAGTTTATCGGGGACAGGGGGGTATCATGAGCAGTTCTTC | CASSLSGTGGYHEQFF
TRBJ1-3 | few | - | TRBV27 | TGTGCCAGCAGTTCTTGGGCGGCAGGGACTGGAAACACCATATATTTT | CASSSWAAGTGNTIYF
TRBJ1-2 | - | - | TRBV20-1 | TGCAGTGCGGGAGACAAATATGGCTACACCTTC | CSAGDKYGYTF
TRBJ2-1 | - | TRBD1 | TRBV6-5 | TGTGCCAGCAGTGACAGGGTCAGCGGTGAGCAGTTCTTC | CASSDRVSGEQFF
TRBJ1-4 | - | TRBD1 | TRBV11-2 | TGTGCCAGCAGCTCGACAGGGGAAAAACTGTTTTTT | CASSSTGEKLFF
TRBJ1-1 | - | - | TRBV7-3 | TGTGCCAGCAGCTCGCGGGACATTCTGAACACTGAAGCTTTCTTT | CASSSRDILNTEAFF
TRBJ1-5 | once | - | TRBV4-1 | TGCGCCAGCAGCCAAGTCGCAGGGTCCAAAGGAGCCCAGCATTTT | CASSQVAGSKGAQHF
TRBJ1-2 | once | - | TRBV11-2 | TGTGCCAGCAGCTTATCCCTTCTCTATGGCTACACCTTC | CASSLSLLYGYTF
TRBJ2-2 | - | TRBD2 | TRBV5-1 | TGCGCCAGCAGCTTGGAAGCGGGGCCAAGGGGCGGGGAGCTGTTTTTT | CASSLEAGPRGGELFF
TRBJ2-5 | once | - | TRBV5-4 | TGTGCCAGCAGCTCCAGGCACCAAGAGACCCAGTACTTC | CASSSRHQETQYF
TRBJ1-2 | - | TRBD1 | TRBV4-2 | TGTGCCAGCAGCCAAACTCGGACAGGTAGCGGCTATGGCTACACCTTC | CASSQTRTGSGYGYTF
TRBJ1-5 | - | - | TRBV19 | TGTGCCAGTACCCAAATCCCCCCTGGGCAGAATCAGCCCCAGCATTTT | CASTQIPPGQNQPQHF
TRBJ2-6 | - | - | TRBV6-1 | TGTGCCAGCAGTGGACGAGCCTCTGGGGCCAACGTCCTGACTTTC | CASSGRASGANVLTF
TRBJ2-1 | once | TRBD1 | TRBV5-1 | TGCGCCAGCAGCTTTGGGGACAGGGGCTCCTACAATGAGCAGTTCTTC | CASSFGDRGSYNEQFF
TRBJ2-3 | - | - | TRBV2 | TGTGCCAGCAGTGCGGGACTCACCACAGATACGCAGTATTTT | CASSAGLTTDTQYF
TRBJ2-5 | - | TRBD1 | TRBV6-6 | TGTGCCAGCAGTTACGGACAGGGGAGTGGAGAGACCCAGTACTTC | CASSYGQGSGETQYF